This T cell receptor beta chain was retrieved from a study of early stage breast cancer tumors. Across the whole study: Roughly 10-fold was the mean read coverage per sample. Findings and caveats of the study: Comparing each tissue with blood distinguished tumor from normal in most of the 16 patients. Tumors had about 2.6-fold higher T cell density than normal breast.

This table comes from immunoSEQ multiplex PCR, and its TCRdb copy is limited to in-frame clones, with some not included. This table holds tens of thousands of clones, around 80% found once. Per the germline V gene, CDR1 is LNHDA and CDR2 is SQIVND (reference sequence). V lost 1 base and J lost 5, with 8 bases in between. This CDR3 has 13 amino acids. Comments on this clone: Its antigen is still unknown.

The sequenced material came from blood. The chain uses TRBV19 and TRBJ1-2; perhaps TRBD1 as D (6 bases). The origin of this receptor is a person aged 35 to 50 with breast cancer. This chain's CDR3 is CASSIVQGYGYTF. CDR3 in DNA: TGTGCCAGTAGTATAGTACAGGGTTATGGCTACACCTTC.